Listed below are T cell receptor beta chains from one sample, sequenced in a study of T cell responses to AZD1222 COVID-19 vaccine. TCRdb keeps only in-frame clones here, not all; method: immunoSEQ multiplex PCR. The sample consists of about 100,000 clones, around nine tenths of them appearing once. Sequenced here: peripheral blood, sampled on day 0 of AZD1222 vaccination. These receptors were collected from an adult in good health. Each CDR3 is given with its conserved first and last residue. Fields, in order: clone size, V gene, J gene, CDR3 length, D gene, CDR3 DNA, CDR3 protein. D genes are given only for firm matches. Not all rows give a size; the values are once, few, many and, for expanded clones, a class.

abundance: -; v_gene: TRBV30; j_gene: TRBJ1-1; len: 15; d_gene: -; CDR3nt: TGTGCCTGGAGTTGGTGGGGGGCTGGGAACACTGAAGCTTTCTTT; CDR3aa: CAWSWWGAGNTEAFF
abundance: -; v_gene: TRBV27; j_gene: TRBJ2-5; len: 13; d_gene: -; CDR3nt: TGTGCCAGCAGTTTAAGTTATCAAGAGACCCAGTACTTC; CDR3aa: CASSLSYQETQYF
abundance: -; v_gene: TRBV19; j_gene: TRBJ1-2; len: 12; d_gene: -; CDR3nt: TGTGCCAGTAGTGTAGGATACTATGGCTACACCTTC; CDR3aa: CASSVGYYGYTF
abundance: -; v_gene: TRBV28; j_gene: TRBJ2-7; len: 14; d_gene: TRBD1; CDR3nt: TGTGCCAGCAGTCTGGGACAGGGGCCGTACGAGCAGTACTTC; CDR3aa: CASSLGQGPYEQYF
abundance: -; v_gene: TRBV5-1; j_gene: TRBJ2-3; len: 15; d_gene: -; CDR3nt: TGCGCCAGCAGCTTGGTAGCGGTCCCCACAGATACGCAGTATTTT; CDR3aa: CASSLVAVPTDTQYF
abundance: -; v_gene: TRBV9; j_gene: TRBJ2-3; len: 15; d_gene: TRBD1; CDR3nt: TGTGCCAGCAGCTCTTCGGACAGGGTGACAGATACGCAGTATTTT; CDR3aa: CASSSSDRVTDTQYF
abundance: medium-sized; v_gene: TRBV9; j_gene: TRBJ2-7; len: 15; d_gene: TRBD2; CDR3nt: TGTGCCAGCAGCGCTAGCGGGTACTACTCCTACGAGCAGTACTTC; CDR3aa: CASSASGYYSYEQYF
abundance: -; v_gene: TRBV28; j_gene: TRBJ1-2; len: 15; d_gene: -; CDR3nt: TGTGCCAGCCGTCCAGTGGGTCGGGCAAACTATGGCTACACCTTC; CDR3aa: CASRPVGRANYGYTF
abundance: -; v_gene: TRBV9; j_gene: TRBJ2-2; len: 14; d_gene: -; CDR3nt: TGTGCCAGCAGCGCCCAAGTGGGCACCGGGGAGCTGTTTTTT; CDR3aa: CASSAQVGTGELFF
abundance: -; v_gene: TRBV6-5; j_gene: TRBJ1-5; len: 14; d_gene: -; CDR3nt: TGTGCCAGCAGTTATTTGGGGAGTCATCAGCCCCAGCATTTT; CDR3aa: CASSYLGSHQPQHF
abundance: -; v_gene: TRBV5-1; j_gene: TRBJ2-1; len: 14; d_gene: -; CDR3nt: TGCGCCAGCAGCGATTATCAAGTTTACAATGAGCAGTTCTTC; CDR3aa: CASSDYQVYNEQFF
abundance: once; v_gene: TRBV11-2; j_gene: TRBJ2-7; len: 14; d_gene: TRBD2; CDR3nt: TGTGCCAGCAGGAGCTGGCGGGAGGGCTACGAGCAGTACTTC; CDR3aa: CASRSWREGYEQYF
abundance: -; v_gene: TRBV9; j_gene: TRBJ2-3; len: 15; d_gene: -; CDR3nt: TGTGCCAGCAGCGTAGCTACCTCTTTCACAGATACGCAGTATTTT; CDR3aa: CASSVATSFTDTQYF
abundance: -; v_gene: TRBV28; j_gene: TRBJ1-4; len: 13; d_gene: -; CDR3nt: TGTGCCAGCAGTTTCCCCCCAGGGGAAAAACTGTTTTTT; CDR3aa: CASSFPPGEKLFF
abundance: -; v_gene: TRBV5-4; j_gene: TRBJ2-7; len: 12; d_gene: -; CDR3nt: TGTGCCAGCAGCTGGGTAGGCGACGAGCAGTACTTC; CDR3aa: CASSWVGDEQYF
abundance: -; v_gene: TRBV7-9; j_gene: TRBJ2-7; len: 15; d_gene: TRBD2; CDR3nt: TGTGCCAGCAGCTTGCTAACTAGCGGCCTCGGGGAGCAGTACTTC; CDR3aa: CASSLLTSGLGEQYF
abundance: once; v_gene: TRBV10-3; j_gene: TRBJ2-3; len: 14; d_gene: TRBD1; CDR3nt: TGTGCCATCAGTGAGTACAGGGGCGCAGATACGCAGTATTTT; CDR3aa: CAISEYRGADTQYF
abundance: -; v_gene: TRBV2; j_gene: TRBJ1-1; len: 13; d_gene: -; CDR3nt: TGTGCCAGCAGTGACCAGGGGAACACTGAAGCTTTCTTT; CDR3aa: CASSDQGNTEAFF
abundance: -; v_gene: TRBV5-1; j_gene: TRBJ1-5; len: 14; d_gene: -; CDR3nt: TGCGCCAGCAGCTTGGATGGGGGAGAACAGCCCCAGCATTTT; CDR3aa: CASSLDGGEQPQHF
abundance: -; v_gene: TRBV28; j_gene: TRBJ1-1; len: 12; d_gene: -; CDR3nt: TGTGCCAGCAAGGGTTATAACACTGAAGCTTTCTTT; CDR3aa: CASKGYNTEAFF
abundance: -; v_gene: TRBV4-1; j_gene: TRBJ1-1; len: 13; d_gene: -; CDR3nt: TGCGCCAGCAGCCCGGCCTCAGAGGATAAAGCTTTCTTT; CDR3aa: CASSPASEDKAFF
abundance: -; v_gene: TRBV20-1; j_gene: TRBJ2-7; len: 15; d_gene: TRBD2; CDR3nt: TGCAGTGCTAGTTTAGGGGCGGGAGTCCTCCACGAGCAGTACTTC; CDR3aa: CSASLGAGVLHEQYF
abundance: -; v_gene: TRBV5-5; j_gene: TRBJ2-3; len: 17; d_gene: TRBD2; CDR3nt: TGTGCCAGCAGCTTGGTGCTAGCGGGAGGAAACACAGATACGCAGTATTTT; CDR3aa: CASSLVLAGGNTDTQYF
abundance: -; v_gene: TRBV6-5; j_gene: TRBJ1-5; len: 15; d_gene: -; CDR3nt: TGTGCCAGCAGTTACTCTTCCAGTTCAGGGTTGCCCCAGCATTTT; CDR3aa: CASSYSSSSGLPQHF
abundance: -; v_gene: TRBV29-1; j_gene: TRBJ1-2; len: 15; d_gene: -; CDR3nt: TGCAGCGTAGCGACGGGTGACAGCACCAAGGGTGGCTACACCTTC; CDR3aa: CSVATGDSTKGGYTF
abundance: -; v_gene: TRBV6-5; j_gene: TRBJ2-1; len: 15; d_gene: TRBD2; CDR3nt: TGTGCCAGCATCTCTAGCGGATACTCCTACAATGAGCAGTTCTTC; CDR3aa: CASISSGYSYNEQFF
abundance: -; v_gene: TRBV2; j_gene: TRBJ1-4; len: 14; d_gene: -; CDR3nt: TGTGCCAGCAGCTTGGGGCAGGTTAATGAAAAACTGTTTTTT; CDR3aa: CASSLGQVNEKLFF
abundance: -; v_gene: TRBV2; j_gene: TRBJ1-1; len: 11; d_gene: -; CDR3nt: TGTGCCAGCAGGGCGGCAACTGAAGCTTTCTTT; CDR3aa: CASRAATEAFF
abundance: -; v_gene: TRBV27; j_gene: TRBJ2-7; len: 15; d_gene: -; CDR3nt: TGTGCCAGCAGTTTAGTAGGGCTGGGTACCTACGAGCAGTACTTC; CDR3aa: CASSLVGLGTYEQYF
abundance: -; v_gene: TRBV4-1; j_gene: TRBJ2-7; len: 16; d_gene: -; CDR3nt: TGCGCCAGCAGCCAAGACTCCAGCGGACACTCCTACGAGCAGTACTTC; CDR3aa: CASSQDSSGHSYEQYF
abundance: -; v_gene: TRBV19; j_gene: TRBJ2-5; len: 16; d_gene: -; CDR3nt: TGTGCCAGTAGTGCTCCCCCACAGGGACCCCAAGAGACCCAGTACTTC; CDR3aa: CASSAPPQGPQETQYF
abundance: -; v_gene: TRBV6-1; j_gene: TRBJ2-2; len: 13; d_gene: -; CDR3nt: TGTGCCAGCAGTGAAGGGGAGATCGGGGAGCTGTTTTTT; CDR3aa: CASSEGEIGELFF
abundance: -; v_gene: TRBV28; j_gene: TRBJ1-5; len: 15; d_gene: TRBD1; CDR3nt: TGTGCCAGCAGTTTACCGACAGGGAACAATCAGCCCCAGCATTTT; CDR3aa: CASSLPTGNNQPQHF
abundance: -; v_gene: TRBV9; j_gene: TRBJ1-4; len: 15; d_gene: TRBD1; CDR3nt: TGTGCCAGCAGCACCCCACAGGGGGGGAATGAAAAACTGTTTTTT; CDR3aa: CASSTPQGGNEKLFF
abundance: once; v_gene: TRBV6-5; j_gene: TRBJ1-2; len: 15; d_gene: TRBD1; CDR3nt: TGTGCCAGCAGTTACATTGGCCCGGACAGGGACGGCTACACCTTC; CDR3aa: CASSYIGPDRDGYTF
abundance: once; v_gene: TRBV5-4; j_gene: TRBJ2-3; len: 14; d_gene: -; CDR3nt: TGTGCCAGCAGCTCCAGGACTAGCACAGATACGCAGTATTTT; CDR3aa: CASSSRTSTDTQYF
abundance: -; v_gene: TRBV29-1; j_gene: TRBJ1-1; len: 20; d_gene: TRBD1; CDR3nt: TGCAGCGTTTCTCGCCGTCGGGGGCGGACGACAGGGGTTTGGGACACTGAAGCTTTCTTT; CDR3aa: CSVSRRRGRTTGVWDTEAFF
abundance: few; v_gene: TRBV10-1; j_gene: TRBJ2-7; len: 14; d_gene: -; CDR3nt: TGCGCCAGCAGTGAGTCCCGGGAGCCCTACGAGCAGTACTTC; CDR3aa: CASSESREPYEQYF
abundance: -; v_gene: TRBV27; j_gene: TRBJ2-7; len: 15; d_gene: TRBD2; CDR3nt: TGTGCCAGCAGCCGACTAGCGGGAGCTAGGAACGAGCAGTACTTC; CDR3aa: CASSRLAGARNEQYF
abundance: -; v_gene: TRBV6-4; j_gene: TRBJ2-3; len: 17; d_gene: TRBD2; CDR3nt: TGTGCCAGCAGTGAAAGACTAGCGGGTGGCCCGGAGGATACGCAGTATTTT; CDR3aa: CASSERLAGGPEDTQYF
abundance: -; v_gene: TRBV28; j_gene: TRBJ1-6; len: 14; d_gene: -; CDR3nt: TGTGCCAGCAGTTTTTTTTTGGGGGCTAATCCCCTCCACTTT; CDR3aa: CASSFFLGANPLHF
abundance: -; v_gene: TRBV5-5; j_gene: TRBJ1-1; len: 15; d_gene: -; CDR3nt: TGTGCCAGCAGGAATAACCGGTCCCTTTACACTGAAGCTTTCTTT; CDR3aa: CASRNNRSLYTEAFF
abundance: few; v_gene: TRBV2; j_gene: TRBJ2-2; len: 15; d_gene: TRBD1; CDR3nt: TGTGCCAGCAGCTGGGACAGGGGCCTTACCGGGGAGCTGTTTTTT; CDR3aa: CASSWDRGLTGELFF
abundance: -; v_gene: TRBV27; j_gene: TRBJ1-1; len: 19; d_gene: -; CDR3nt: TGTGCCAGCAGTCCCTCCGGACTTGTTTTCGAGGGGATGAACACTGAAGCTTTCTTT; CDR3aa: CASSPSGLVFEGMNTEAFF
abundance: -; v_gene: TRBV5-1; j_gene: TRBJ1-4; len: 15; d_gene: -; CDR3nt: TGCGCCAGCAGCTACCTACGGAACGCGAATGAAAAACTGTTTTTT; CDR3aa: CASSYLRNANEKLFF
abundance: -; v_gene: TRBV7-8; j_gene: TRBJ2-7; len: 16; d_gene: TRBD1; CDR3nt: TGTGCCAGCAGCTTAGGATGGGGGACAGGGAGGGACGAGCAGTACTTC; CDR3aa: CASSLGWGTGRDEQYF
abundance: -; v_gene: TRBV7-9; j_gene: TRBJ1-6; len: 17; d_gene: -; CDR3nt: TGTGCCAGCAGCTTATCAGGGCTTGCCGCTAATAATTCACCCCTCCACTTT; CDR3aa: CASSLSGLAANNSPLHF
abundance: -; v_gene: TRBV9; j_gene: TRBJ2-5; len: 16; d_gene: TRBD2; CDR3nt: TGTGCCAGCAGCGTGAGCGGGAGGGCCTTTTTGGAGACCCAGTACTTC; CDR3aa: CASSVSGRAFLETQYF
abundance: -; v_gene: TRBV6-6; j_gene: TRBJ1-2; len: 15; d_gene: TRBD1; CDR3nt: TGTGCCAGCAACATCAGGGACAGGCTAAACTATGGCTACACCTTC; CDR3aa: CASNIRDRLNYGYTF
abundance: -; v_gene: TRBV4-2; j_gene: TRBJ1-2; len: 15; d_gene: -; CDR3nt: TGTGCCAGCAGCCCCACAAGCGGCTCGACGTCCGGCTACACCTTC; CDR3aa: CASSPTSGSTSGYTF
abundance: -; v_gene: TRBV7-6; j_gene: TRBJ1-4; len: 16; d_gene: TRBD1; CDR3nt: TGTGCCAGCCGTATTTCCCCCGGGACAGGGGGTGAAAAACTGTTTTTT; CDR3aa: CASRISPGTGGEKLFF
abundance: -; v_gene: TRBV2; j_gene: TRBJ2-5; len: 16; d_gene: TRBD2; CDR3nt: TGTGCCAGCAGTGAAGGGACTAGGATACGAGGGGAGACCCAGTACTTC; CDR3aa: CASSEGTRIRGETQYF
abundance: -; v_gene: TRBV5-6; j_gene: TRBJ2-7; len: 13; d_gene: TRBD2; CDR3nt: TGTGCCAGCAGCTTGGGGGGGAGGGGCGAGCAGTACTTC; CDR3aa: CASSLGGRGEQYF
abundance: -; v_gene: TRBV18; j_gene: TRBJ2-1; len: 14; d_gene: TRBD1; CDR3nt: TGTGCCAGCTCGTCCGGGACAGGGAACAATGAGCAGTTCTTC; CDR3aa: CASSSGTGNNEQFF
abundance: -; v_gene: TRBV11-2; j_gene: TRBJ2-3; len: 16; d_gene: TRBD2; CDR3nt: TGTGCCAGCAGTTACCCCGGACTAGCGAACACAGATACGCAGTATTTT; CDR3aa: CASSYPGLANTDTQYF
abundance: once; v_gene: TRBV6-4; j_gene: TRBJ2-7; len: 14; d_gene: -; CDR3nt: TGTGCCAGCACCCTAGGCAGGTTAACCTACGAGCAGTACTTC; CDR3aa: CASTLGRLTYEQYF